The rows below give T cell receptor beta chains drawn from one sample of a study of cytomegalovirus exposure and HLA in healthy donors. Profiling relied on immunoSEQ multiplex PCR, and the TCRdb table lists in-frame clones only, not all of them. The sample contains roughly 71,000 clones, about 72% of which appear only once. Sequences were obtained from PBMCs. The receptors were sampled from a girl between 5 and 17 years old in good health and CMV-seropositive. CDR3s include the opening cysteine and the closing phenylalanine or tryptophan. The D gene is left open where the match is weak. Clone size is stated in some rows and not others, as once, few, many or a class when expanded.

j_call,d_call,v_call,clone_size,cdr3_aa,cdr3_nt
TRBJ2-7,-,TRBV29-1,few,CSALTGPYEQYF,TGCAGCGCCTTGACAGGTCCCTACGAGCAGTACTTC
TRBJ2-2,-,TRBV5-1,-,CASSLEAAGELFF,TGCGCCAGCAGCTTGGAAGCGGCCGGGGAGCTGTTTTTT
TRBJ1-4,-,TRBV6-6,-,CASNPRGAGEKLFF,TGTGCCAGCAATCCTCGGGGGGCCGGGGAAAAACTGTTTTTT
TRBJ2-1,TRBD2,TRBV2,few,CASSEAILAGGHNEQFF,TGTGCCAGCAGTGAAGCCATACTAGCGGGAGGCCACAATGAGCAGTTCTTC
TRBJ2-7,-,TRBV21-1,-,CASSSSGVREGEQYF,TGTGCCAGCAGCTCTTCGGGGGTACGGGAGGGGGAGCAGTACTTC
TRBJ1-5,-,TRBV30,once,CAWSVGGGNQPQHF,TGTGCCTGGAGTGTTGGTGGAGGCAATCAGCCCCAGCATTTT
TRBJ2-1,-,TRBV28,-,CASSPPEYNEQFF,TGTGCCAGCAGTCCTCCGGAGTACAATGAGCAGTTCTTC
TRBJ2-7,-,TRBV19,-,CATSSGGFSYEQYF,TGTGCCACCTCCTCCGGGGGTTTCTCCTACGAGCAGTACTTC
TRBJ1-1,-,TRBV28,-,CASSLSLLRMNTEAFF,TGTGCCAGCAGTTTATCATTACTCCGTATGAACACTGAAGCTTTCTTT
TRBJ2-5,-,TRBV7-8,-,CASSLKETQYF,TGTGCCAGCAGCCTAAAAGAGACCCAGTACTTC
TRBJ1-5,-,TRBV9,-,CASSDRPRENQPQHF,TGTGCCAGCAGCGACCGTCCGAGGGAAAATCAGCCCCAGCATTTT
TRBJ2-3,TRBD2,TRBV9,-,CASSVLSSGRINTQYF,TGTGCCAGCAGCGTCCTTTCTAGCGGGAGAATCAATACGCAGTATTTT
TRBJ2-4,-,TRBV6-5,-,CASTKRNIQYF,TGTGCCAGCACCAAGAGAAACATTCAGTACTTC
TRBJ1-5,-,TRBV6-1,once,CASSGLGGSSNQPQHF,TGTGCCAGCAGTGGACTGGGGGGAAGTAGCAATCAGCCCCAGCATTTT
TRBJ2-7,-,TRBV27,-,CASSLSGDDEQYF,TGTGCCAGCAGTTTATCAGGGGATGACGAGCAGTACTTC
TRBJ2-7,TRBD1,TRBV7-8,few,CASSPPRSGTGVYEQYF,TGTGCCAGCAGCCCCCCCCGGTCGGGGACAGGAGTCTACGAGCAGTACTTC
TRBJ2-7,-,TRBV28,-,CASSLSGLLRRQYF,TGTGCCAGCAGTTTATCCGGACTCCTACGACGGCAGTACTTC
TRBJ1-4,TRBD1,TRBV4-1,-,CASSFSGTGRPNEKLFF,TGCGCCAGCAGCTTCAGCGGGACAGGGAGGCCTAATGAAAAACTGTTTTTT
TRBJ2-1,TRBD2,TRBV9,-,CASSAGGSNEQFF,TGTGCCAGCAGCGCCGGGGGGAGCAATGAGCAGTTCTTC
TRBJ2-5,TRBD2,TRBV10-2,-,CASRPGLAGKFQETQYF,TGCGCCAGCAGACCGGGACTAGCGGGAAAATTCCAAGAGACCCAGTACTTC
TRBJ1-1,TRBD1,TRBV2,-,CASSPDRGTEAFF,TGTGCCAGCAGTCCAGACAGGGGCACTGAAGCTTTCTTT
TRBJ1-2,TRBD1,TRBV15,-,CATSREQGVYGYTF,TGTGCCACCAGCAGAGAACAGGGGGTTTATGGCTACACCTTC
TRBJ1-6,-,TRBV29-1,-,CSVGDRPGSPLHF,TGCAGCGTCGGAGACAGGCCTGGGTCACCCCTCCACTTT
TRBJ2-7,-,TRBV7-9,-,CASSQDRTGLEQYF,TGTGCCAGCAGCCAAGATAGAACAGGGCTCGAGCAGTACTTC
TRBJ1-3,-,TRBV7-2,-,CASSLMAGQLGGNTIYF,TGTGCCAGCAGCTTAATGGCAGGGCAATTGGGTGGAAACACCATATATTTT
TRBJ2-7,TRBD1,TRBV6-1,-,CATSRDSPYEQYF,TGTGCCACCTCCCGGGACAGTCCCTACGAGCAGTACTTC
TRBJ2-7,TRBD1,TRBV29-1,-,CSVGLGTATYEQYF,TGCAGCGTGGGGCTTGGGACAGCGACCTACGAGCAGTACTTC
TRBJ1-2,TRBD1,TRBV13,-,CASSLGQYINYGYTF,TGTGCCAGCAGCCTGGGACAGTATATTAACTATGGCTACACCTTC
TRBJ2-7,TRBD2,TRBV9,-,CASSVEASGPYEQYF,TGTGCCAGCAGCGTAGAAGCTAGCGGACCCTACGAGCAGTACTTC
TRBJ2-7,-,TRBV28,-,CASSAFSAGRYEQYF,TGTGCCAGCAGCGCCTTCTCCGCGGGTCGGTACGAGCAGTACTTC
TRBJ1-2,-,TRBV20-1,-,CSANSNYGYTF,TGCAGTGCTAACAGTAACTATGGCTACACCTTC
TRBJ2-7,TRBD1,TRBV25-1,-,CASSDGPRQGENEQYF,TGTGCCAGCAGTGATGGGCCCCGACAGGGGGAAAACGAGCAGTACTTC
TRBJ1-5,-,TRBV19,-,CASSSHLNQPQHF,TGTGCCAGTAGTAGTCACCTAAATCAGCCCCAGCATTTT
TRBJ2-1,-,TRBV15,once,CATSPRTASYNEQFF,TGTGCCACCAGCCCCCGGACAGCTTCCTACAATGAGCAGTTCTTC
TRBJ1-6,-,TRBV5-8,-,CASSPFTGSGSPLHF,TGTGCCAGCAGCCCCTTTACAGGGTCTGGTTCACCCCTCCACTTT
TRBJ2-3,TRBD2,TRBV13,-,CASSLLAAGTDTQYF,TGTGCCAGCAGCTTACTAGCGGCCGGCACAGATACGCAGTATTTT
TRBJ2-5,-,TRBV4-1,-,CASSQDRQYQETQYF,TGCGCCAGCAGCCAAGATCGCCAGTACCAAGAGACCCAGTACTTC
TRBJ1-2,-,TRBV7-8,-,CASSLGRGQFYGYTF,TGTGCCAGCAGCTTAGGAAGGGGCCAATTCTATGGCTACACCTTC
TRBJ2-7,-,TRBV5-1,-,CASSLKGDYEQYF,TGCGCCAGCAGCTTGAAGGGAGACTACGAGCAGTACTTC
TRBJ2-1,-,TRBV7-8,-,CASSPSALASYNEQFF,TGTGCCAGCAGCCCTAGTGCACTAGCCTCCTACAATGAGCAGTTCTTC
TRBJ2-1,TRBD2,TRBV6-4,-,CASSEGTRRHEQFF,TGTGCCAGCAGTGAAGGGACTAGACGACATGAGCAGTTCTTC
TRBJ2-2,TRBD1,TRBV30,-,CAWSVLQGTGELFF,TGTGCCTGGAGTGTTTTACAGGGGACCGGGGAGCTGTTTTTT
TRBJ2-7,TRBD2,TRBV28,-,CASRGRTSGKYEQYF,TGTGCCAGCAGGGGGAGGACTAGCGGGAAATACGAGCAGTACTTC
TRBJ2-7,TRBD1,TRBV19,-,CASSIPLTGAEQYF,TGTGCCAGTAGTATCCCCCTCACAGGGGCCGAGCAGTACTTC
TRBJ1-5,-,TRBV10-3,few,CASRNGGSNQPQHF,TGTGCCTCTCGGAACGGGGGATCTAATCAGCCCCAGCATTTT